These 19 T cell receptor beta chains share one sample of origin, sequenced in a study of radiotherapy plus CTLA-4 blockade in lung cancer. Sequencing was performed with immunoSEQ multiplex PCR; in TCRdb, only in-frame clones are kept and a portion is missing. The sample has about 100,000 clones, roughly four fifths seen once. Material: peripheral blood, obtained from a patient treated with radiotherapy plus ipilimumab. The receptors originated from a human donor with non-small cell lung cancer who had stable disease on radiotherapy plus ipilimumab.

The chain combines TRBV28 with TRBJ2-3; 11 bases map to TRBD1. Germline CDR1 is MDHEN and CDR2 is SYDVKM. Losses at the gene ends were 8 bases for V and 4 bases for J; bases not matched to a gene: 11. The CDR3 extends over 16 amino acids. CDR3 protein: CASGELPGQGADTQYF. The DNA for the CDR3 is TGTGCCAGCGGCGAACTCCCGGGACAGGGGGCAGATACGCAGTATTTT.

The rearrangement links TRBV9 to TRBJ1-1; 10 nucleotides match TRBD1. This CDR3 is built from 18 residues. V lost 0 bases to trimming and J lost 5 bases; unmatched junction nucleotides: 13. Germline V gives CDR1 SGDLS, CDR2 YYNGEE. CDR3 nucleotides: TGTGCCAGCAGCGTAGTAATCGGGGACAGGGGAGGAGGTACTGAAGCTTTCTTT. This gives the protein CASSVVIGDRGGGTEAFF.

The V and J genes are TRBV5-1 and TRBJ2-7, with D tentatively TRBD2 (5 bases). The germline CDR1 and CDR2 sequences are SGHRS and YFSETQ. V lost 2 bases and J lost 1, with 16 bases in between. This CDR3 region has 16 residues. CDR3 residues: CASSFEQRQISYEQYF. The CDR3 DNA reads TGCGCCAGCAGCTTCGAGCAGCGGCAAATTTCCTACGAGCAGTACTTC.

The genes are TRBV5-1 and TRBJ1-2; D may be TRBD1 (5 bases). Deletions cut 4 bases from V and 4 bases from J, with 8 bases between. CDR3 length: 12 amino acids. Germline V gene data show CDR1 as SGHRS and CDR2 as YFSETQ. CDR3 loop: CASSDGTYGYTF. DNA of the CDR3: TGCGCCAGCAGCGACGGGACCTATGGCTACACCTTC. Variable domain in full (rest from reference TRBV5-1 and TRBJ1-2): KAGVTQTPRYLIKTRGQQVTLSCSPISGHRSVSWYQQTPGQGLQFLFEYFSETQRNKGNFPGRFSGRQFSNSRSEMNVSTLELGDSALYLCASSDGTYGYTFGSGTRLTVV.

The chain has TRBV27 and TRBJ2-3, with 9 nucleotides matching TRBD1. The CDR3 totals 18 residues. Per germline, CDR1 MNHEY and CDR2 SMNVEV (reference sequence). The ends lost 10 bases at V and 2 bases at J; junction bases unmatched: 19. The CDR3 spells CATLGPSRDRDPTDTQYF. The CDR3 nucleotides are TGTGCCACCCTCGGGCCGTCCCGGGACAGGGATCCCACAGATACGCAGTATTTT.

This clone appeared a few times. The chain couples TRBV14 to TRBJ2-7, with 7 bases fitting TRBD2. Trimming at V came to 1 base and at J to 6 bases, leaving 3 bases not matched to a gene. CDR1 SGHDN and CDR2 FVKESK come from the germline V gene. The CDR3 loop spans 13 amino acids. The CDR3 coding sequence is TGTGCCAGCAGCCAAGTAGGGAGGGGCGAGCAGTACTTC. It yields the protein CASSQVGRGEQYF.

This clone was observed once. The V gene is TRBV28, the J gene TRBJ2-7, with D unresolved. Germline CDR1 reads MDHEN; CDR2 reads SYDVKM. This CDR3 region has 12 residues. The V and J ends lost 6 bases and 2 bases respectively, with 8 bases between them. CDR3 region: CASRRSPYEQYF. DNA for the CDR3: TGTGCCAGCAGGCGCAGCCCCTACGAGCAGTACTTC.

This chain links TRBV5-4 with TRBJ1-1, with a possible D match to TRBD1 (5 bases). The germline CDR1 and CDR2 sequences are SGHNT and YYREEE (reference sequence). V lost 5 bases, J lost 1 base, and 15 bases lay in between. This CDR3 comprises 15 residues. CDR3 sequence reads: CASSLPGRTNTEAFF. DNA of the CDR3: TGTGCCAGCAGTTTACCGGGACGGACGAACACTGAAGCTTTCTTT. The complete variable domain, with remaining parts taken from reference TRBV5-4 and TRBJ1-1, reads ETGVTQSPTHLIKTRGQQVTLRCSSQSGHNTVSWYQQALGQGPQFIFQYYREEENGRGNFPPRFSGLQFPNYSSELNVNALELDDSALYLCASSLPGRTNTEAFFGQGTRLTVV.

The CDR3 sequence: CASSYSGGIGTGELFF. The CDR3, as DNA: TGTGCCAGCAGTTACTCAGGAGGGATCGGCACCGGGGAGCTGTTTTTT. The chain recombines TRBV6-5 with TRBJ2-2; D may be TRBD2 (6 bases). Germline V gene lookup returns CDR1 MNHEY and CDR2 SVGAGI. The CDR3 is 16 amino acids. The ends were cut back, 0 bases at V and 4 bases at J, with 12 bases in the middle.

This clone was picked up a small number of times. V usage is TRBV10-2 and J usage is TRBJ2-1; TRBD2 might be the D (5 bases). The CDR3 contains 15 residues. V lost 4 bases and J lost 0, with 10 bases in between. Germline lookup yields CDR1 WSHSY and CDR2 SAAADI. The CDR3 DNA reads as TGCGCCAGCAGTGTAAGAGGGAGCTCCTACAATGAGCAGTTCTTC. Translated: CASSVRGSSYNEQFF.

The V call is TRBV7-9, the J call TRBJ2-1, with D unresolved. CDR3 size: 19 residues. Trimming removed 5 bases from V and 0 bases from J, with 23 bases in between. Germline V gene sequence: CDR1 SEHNR, CDR2 FQNEAQ (reference sequence). CDR3 in amino acids: CASSPLFDRKPDSYNEQFF. CDR3 sequence (DNA): TGTGCCAGCAGCCCCCTGTTTGATCGAAAGCCTGACTCCTACAATGAGCAGTTCTTC. Drawing the rest from reference TRBV7-9 and TRBJ2-1, the complete variable domain is DTGVSQNPRHKITKRGQNVTFRCDPISEHNRLYWYRQTLGQGPEFLTYFQNEAQLEKSRLLSDRFSAERPKGSFSTLEIQRTEQGDSAMYLCASSPLFDRKPDSYNEQFFGPGTRLTVL.

This clone was seen a few times. This rearrangement joins TRBV5-1 to TRBJ2-1; 12 bases are shared with TRBD2. Germline CDR1 is SGHRS and CDR2 is YFSETQ. Trimming cost V 4 bases and J 4 bases; bases outside gene matches: 6. The CDR3 loop spans 16 amino acids. CDR3 in amino acids: CASSLLAGGGYNEQFF. CDR3 sequence (DNA): TGCGCCAGCAGCCTCCTAGCGGGAGGGGGATACAATGAGCAGTTCTTC. Based on the CDR3 plus reference TRBV5-1 and TRBJ2-1, the full variable domain is KAGVTQTPRYLIKTRGQQVTLSCSPISGHRSVSWYQQTPGQGLQFLFEYFSETQRNKGNFPGRFSGRQFSNSRSEMNVSTLELGDSALYLCASSLLAGGGYNEQFFGPGTRLTVL.

The rearrangement links TRBV7-2 to TRBJ2-5; TRBD2 might be the D (5 bases). V lost 0 bases and J 5 bases, leaving 13 bases between the germline ends. Germline loops: CDR1 SGHTA, CDR2 FQGNSA. The CDR3 is 15 residues long. The CDR3 nucleotides are TGTGCCAGCAGCTTAGCGATTCTAGCTCGCGAGACCCAGTACTTC. This sequence encodes CASSLAILARETQYF.

This chain connects TRBV19 to TRBJ2-3, with a tentative D call TRBD2 (6 bases). CDR1 and CDR2 from the germline V gene are LNHDA and SQIVND (reference sequence). V lost 6 bases to trimming and J lost 6 bases, with 19 bases between them. The length of the CDR3 is 15 residues. The CDR3 DNA reads TGTGCCAGTAGCCCCCGGGGGACCACAACCGATACGCAGTATTTT. Its protein product is CASSPRGTTTDTQYF.

V gene TRBV28 combines with J gene TRBJ2-2; 8 nucleotides line up with TRBD1. J was trimmed by 5 bases and V by 3 bases; bases with no gene match: 5. The CDR3 totals 15 residues. The germline V gene encodes CDR1 MDHEN and CDR2 SYDVKM. As DNA, the CDR3 is TGTGCCAGCAGTTTTGGGGACAGGCGGACCGGGGAGCTGTTTTTT. The encoded protein is CASSFGDRRTGELFF.

The V call is TRBV5-1, the J call TRBJ1-2, with D perhaps TRBD1 (5 bases). CDR1 is SGHRS and CDR2 is YFSETQ in the germline V gene. The CDR3 is made up of 13 amino acids. Trimming cost V 4 bases and J 5 bases, with 12 bases left between them. The CDR3 protein is CASSATEGYGYTF. The CDR3 DNA follows: TGCGCCAGCAGCGCCACAGAGGGGTATGGCTACACCTTC.

This chain connects TRBV5-1 to TRBJ2-3; 7 nucleotides agree with TRBD2. This CDR3 region has 18 residues. Germline CDR1 is SGHRS and CDR2 is YFSETQ. The V segment lost 1 base and the J segment 0 bases; nucleotides outside the gene matches: 11. The DNA of the CDR3 is TGCGCCAGCAGCTTGTGGAGTTCTAGCGGAACTAGCACAGATACGCAGTATTTT. Amino acid sequence: CASSLWSSSGTSTDTQYF.

The chain carries TRBV7-3 and TRBJ2-5; 8 bases are shared with TRBD2. V lost 5 bases, J lost 1 base, and 3 bases stayed unmatched. Looked up from germline, CDR1 is SGHTA and CDR2 is FQGTGA. The CDR3 contains 14 residues. The CDR3: CASSRSGGQETQYF. CDR3 nucleotides: TGTGCCAGCAGCCGGAGCGGGGGCCAAGAGACCCAGTACTTC.

CDR3 amino acids: CASSESSLDEQYF. The CDR3 DNA reads as TGTGCCAGCAGTGAATCTTCCCTGGACGAGCAGTACTTC. This rearrangement joins TRBV6-1 to TRBJ2-7; D not resolved. Trimming removed 2 bases from V and 5 bases from J, with 10 bases in between. The length of the CDR3 is 13 residues. The germline gives CDR1 MNHNS, CDR2 SASEGT.